What follows are 26 T cell receptor beta chains derived from one specimen sequenced in a study of T cell changes during pregnancy in multiple sclerosis. TCRdb keeps only in-frame clones here, not all; method: immunoSEQ multiplex PCR. The table lists about 84,000 clones, 85% to 95% of them singletons. This specimen was peripheral blood, taken in the third trimester of pregnancy. The source of these receptors is a female donor with multiple sclerosis, enrolled in a pregnancy study.

The chain carries TRBV11-2 and TRBJ1-1; TRBD1 matches 8 bases. V shed 4 bases and J 5 bases; nucleotides not matched to a gene: 12. Looked up from germline, CDR1 is SGHAT and CDR2 is FQNNGV. This CDR3 has 16 amino acids. CDR3 in DNA: TGTGCCAGCAGCTATCCTAGACAGGGGTATGGAACTGAAGCTTTCTTT. This sequence encodes CASSYPRQGYGTEAFF.

This chain links TRBV4-1 with TRBJ1-5; D gene unclear. Per the germline V gene, CDR1 is MGHRA and CDR2 is YSYEKL. The CDR3 consists of 15 residues. Trimming shortened V by 0 bases and J by 3 bases, and 9 bases separated the two germline ends. The DNA for the CDR3 is TGCGCCAGCAGCCAAGAGGGGAGGTACAATCAGCCCCAGCATTTT. Amino acids: CASSQEGRYNQPQHF.

The chain combines TRBV11-2 with TRBJ2-6, with no clear D. The CDR3 contains 16 residues. V was trimmed by 0 bases and J by 2 bases, leaving 8 bases between them. Per germline, CDR1 SGHAT and CDR2 FQNNGV. Written as DNA, the CDR3 is TGTGCCAGCAGCTTAGATCAGCGTCCTGGGGCCAACGTCCTGACTTTC. Its translation is CASSLDQRPGANVLTF. The whole variable domain, remainder taken from reference TRBV11-2 and TRBJ2-6, is EAGVAQSPRYKIIEKRQSVAFWCNPISGHATLYWYQQILGQGPKLLIQFQNNGVVDDSQLPKDRFSAERLKGVDSTLKIQPAKLEDSAVYLCASSLDQRPGANVLTFGAGSRLTVL.

The chain employs TRBV6-1 and TRBJ2-6; TRBD1 agrees at 9 bases. V gave up 4 bases and J gave up 1 base; unmatched junction bases: 14. There are 20 residues in the CDR3. Germline CDR1 reads MNHNS; CDR2 reads SASEGT. For the CDR3, the DNA is TGTGCCAGCAGTGGAGGACAGGGGAGGGAGAGGGGGTCTGGGGCCAACGTCCTGACTTTC. The encoded protein is CASSGGQGRERGSGANVLTF.

This sequence joins TRBV9 and TRBJ2-7, with a tentative D call TRBD2 (5 bases). The germline V gene encodes CDR1 SGDLS and CDR2 YYNGEE. Trimming left V 0 bases short and J 1 base short, with 11 bases between. The CDR3 is 15 residues long. CDR3 bases: TGTGCCAGCAGCGTAGGTCCCACGGGGTCCTACGAGCAGTACTTC. This gives the protein CASSVGPTGSYEQYF.

This sequence joins TRBV27 and TRBJ1-2, with no clear D. The germline gives CDR1 MNHEY, CDR2 SMNVEV (reference sequence). V was shortened by 3 bases and J by 2 bases, with 7 bases between the two germline ends. The CDR3 extends over 13 amino acids. The CDR3 loop reads CASSFGENYGYTF. In DNA form, the CDR3 reads TGTGCCAGCAGTTTTGGGGAGAACTATGGCTACACCTTC.

The chain has TRBV4-1 and TRBJ1-1, with a weak D call TRBD1 (5 bases). Germline-derived CDR1 and CDR2 are MGHRA and YSYEKL. The CDR3 consists of 16 residues. Trimming removed 1 base from V and 4 bases from J, with 16 bases in between. CDR3 bases: TGCGCCAGCAGCCAAGTTTTAACAGGCTCTTCCACTGAAGCTTTCTTT. This translates into CASSQVLTGSSTEAFF.

The CDR3 nucleotides are TGTGCCAGCAGTGAAGCGGGGGGGGCCGCTGAGCAGTTCTTC. Its translation: CASSEAGGAAEQFF. The genes are TRBV6-1 and TRBJ2-1; TRBD2 is a possible D gene (7 bases). Trimming removed 0 bases from V and 9 bases from J, with 12 bases in between. In germline, CDR1 is MNHNS, CDR2 SASEGT. CDR3 length: 14 residues.

This chain links TRBV19 with TRBJ1-5; D gene unclear. The CDR3 loop spans 13 amino acids. Germline assignment: CDR1 LNHDA and CDR2 SQIVND (reference sequence). Trimming cost V 4 bases and J 5 bases, with 9 bases left between them. The CDR3 reads CASSTRGDQPQHF. CDR3 in DNA: TGTGCCAGTAGTACACGGGGAGATCAGCCCCAGCATTTT.

This clone was observed a few times. The chain joins TRBV12-2 to TRBJ2-7; the table calls TRBD2, which could not be checked here. TRBV12-2 is given as a pseudogene. The CDR3 extends over 14 amino acids. CDR3 residues: CASRETRVPYEQYF. The CDR3, as DNA: TGTGCAAGTCGTGAAACGCGGGTTCCTTACGAGCAGTACTTC.

The J gene is TRBJ2-5, the V gene TRBV19; weak D call: TRBD2 (6 bases). V was pared by 6 bases and J by 4 bases, with 9 bases between. Germline CDR1 LNHDA, CDR2 SQIVND (reference sequence). The length of the CDR3 is 12 residues. CDR3 region: CASSGRGETQYF. The DNA of the CDR3 is TGTGCCAGTAGCGGGCGGGGAGAGACCCAGTACTTC.

The chain couples TRBV5-4 to TRBJ2-5; 11 bases line up with TRBD2. Germline CDR1 SGHNT, CDR2 YYREEE (reference sequence). J gave up 4 bases and V 4 bases, and 9 bases lay outside the gene matches. The CDR3 totals 16 residues. Written as DNA, the CDR3 is TGTGCCAGCAGCCTTTTAGCGGGGGGGACTATAGAGACCCAGTACTTC. It specifies CASSLLAGGTIETQYF.

The CDR3 sequence is CASSQSIRRDRGFFSGNTIYF. CDR3 in DNA: TGCGCCAGCAGTCAATCGATTCGACGGGACAGGGGTTTTTTCTCCGGAAACACCATATATTTT. This chain links TRBV23-1 with TRBJ1-3; 10 bases are a match to TRBD1. TRBV23-1 is marked as an open reading frame, function uncertain. CDR3 length: 21 residues. The V gene end was trimmed by 0 bases and the J gene end by 4 bases; junction bases not matched to a gene: 18.

This clone was observed once. The genes are TRBV5-1 and TRBJ2-3; TRBD2 is a possible D gene (7 bases). Germline values: CDR1 SGHRS, CDR2 YFSETQ. CDR3 length: 14 amino acids. The V gene lost 4 bases and the J gene lost 3 bases, with 12 bases spanning the gap. The CDR3 region has the DNA TGCGCCAGCAGCGGGGAGGGGGGGACAGATACGCAGTATTTT. Amino acid sequence: CASSGEGGTDTQYF.

The V gene is TRBV19, the J gene TRBJ1-1; a possible D gene is TRBD1 (6 bases). Between the trimmed V and J ends, which lost 5 bases and 0 bases, there was a span of 10 bases. In germline, CDR1 is LNHDA, CDR2 SQIVND (reference sequence). CDR3 size: 14 residues. For the CDR3, the DNA is TGTGCCAGTAGTGTCGGACAGCTGAACACTGAAGCTTTCTTT. Protein product: CASSVGQLNTEAFF.

V usage is TRBV19 and J usage is TRBJ2-1; maybe TRBD2 (5 bases). With 5 bases removed from V and 7 bases from J, the gap between germline ends came to 15 bases. CDR1 LNHDA and CDR2 SQIVND come from the germline V gene (reference sequence). This CDR3 is 14 amino acids long. The DNA of the CDR3 is TGTGCCAGTAGTTCCAAACTAGACGGAAATGAGCAGTTCTTC. Its translation: CASSSKLDGNEQFF.

This clone was seen once. This chain links TRBV25-1 with TRBJ2-5; TRBD2 matches 9 bases. CDR3 length equals 16 residues. Germline V CDR1 and CDR2: MGHDK, SYGVNS. Trimming removed 4 bases from V and 2 bases from J; junction bases left unmatched: 8. CDR3 DNA sequence: TGTGCCAGCAGTGCCCGCGTAGCGGGGGTGCAAGAGACCCAGTACTTC. This gives the protein CASSARVAGVQETQYF.

The genes are TRBV29-1 and TRBJ1-3, with D possibly being TRBD1 (5 bases). The germline V gene encodes CDR1 SQVTM and CDR2 ANQGSEA. This CDR3 has 14 amino acids. With 3 bases removed from V and 0 bases from J, the gap between germline ends came to 9 bases. The CDR3 DNA follows: TGCAGCGTTGACAGGGAACCCTCTGGAAACACCATATATTTT. Translation gives CSVDREPSGNTIYF.

V usage is TRBV7-2 and J usage is TRBJ1-4; D possibly corresponds to TRBD1 (5 bases). The CDR3 is 15 residues long. Deletions cut 1 base from V and 8 bases from J, with 14 bases between. The germline gives CDR1 SGHTA, CDR2 FQGNSA. CDR3: CASSLVGRGREKLFF. The CDR3 DNA reads as TGTGCCAGCAGCTTAGTTGGAAGGGGAAGGGAAAAACTGTTTTTT.

The V gene is TRBV11-1, the J gene TRBJ2-2; D may be TRBD2 (6 bases). Per germline, CDR1 SGHAT and CDR2 FQDESV (reference sequence). The CDR3 is 13 amino acids. Deletions cut 5 bases from V and 6 bases from J, with 10 bases between. The CDR3 nucleotides read TGTGCCAGCAGCGTCGGGGGAGCCGGGGAGCTGTTTTTT. Encoded protein: CASSVGGAGELFF.

This clone was counted once. The chain is built from TRBV5-1 and TRBJ2-1; a weak D match, TRBD1 (6 bases). Germline V gene lookup returns CDR1 SGHRS and CDR2 YFSETQ. The CDR3 sequence is 15 residues long. V gave up 4 bases and J gave up 2 bases, with 13 bases separating them. CDR3 coding DNA: TGCGCCAGCAGCCTAACTCCAGGGGCCTACAATGAGCAGTTCTTC. Protein: CASSLTPGAYNEQFF. Full variable domain (rest looked up from reference TRBV5-1 and TRBJ2-1): KAGVTQTPRYLIKTRGQQVTLSCSPISGHRSVSWYQQTPGQGLQFLFEYFSETQRNKGNFPGRFSGRQFSNSRSEMNVSTLELGDSALYLCASSLTPGAYNEQFFGPGTRLTVL.

The chain combines TRBV6-5 with TRBJ2-3, with D perhaps matching TRBD2 (5 bases). The CDR3 has 15 amino acids. Germline V lookup: CDR1 MNHEY, CDR2 SVGAGI. V lost 5 bases to trimming and J lost 4 bases, with 16 bases between them. Written as DNA, the CDR3 is TGTGCCAGCAGTCGAGGACTCTATTCGGCAGATACGCAGTATTTT. Residues: CASSRGLYSADTQYF.

V and J are TRBV12-5 and TRBJ2-1; 7 bases agree with TRBD2. Per germline, CDR1 LGHNT and CDR2 FRNRAP. The CDR3 spans 17 residues. Losses at the gene ends were 7 bases for V and 5 bases for J; bases not matched to a gene: 17. The DNA of the CDR3 is TGTGCTAGTGCCGACCGGGCTAGCGGCCAATATCACAATGAGCAGTTCTTC. The encoded protein is CASADRASGQYHNEQFF.

This chain links TRBV7-3 with TRBJ2-7; 14 nucleotides line up with TRBD2. Unmatched junction bases numbered 6, after V lost 5 bases and J lost 3 bases. The germline V gene has CDR1 SGHTA and CDR2 FQGTGA. The CDR3 length is 16 residues. DNA for the CDR3: TGTGCCAGCAGCGTCTCCGGGACTAGCGGGGGCTACGAGCAGTACTTC. It codes for CASSVSGTSGGYEQYF.

The genes are TRBV7-3 and TRBJ2-1; 9 bases are shared with TRBD2. Germline V CDR1 and CDR2: SGHTA, FQGTGA. The CDR3 covers 16 residues. The V and J ends lost 2 bases and 1 base, in that order; junction bases with no gene match: 3. This CDR3 is CASSLGAGGSYNEQFF. The CDR3, as DNA: TGTGCCAGCAGCTTAGGGGCGGGGGGGTCCTACAATGAGCAGTTCTTC.

This chain joins TRBV6-5 and TRBJ1-2; 8 positions match TRBD1. The CDR3 contains 14 residues. V dropped 8 bases and J dropped 7; count of bases not matched to a gene: 12. Looked up from germline, CDR1 is MNHEY and CDR2 is SVGAGI. The CDR3 sequence: CASLPGAGGLGYTF. The CDR3 bases are TGTGCCAGCTTGCCCGGGGCAGGGGGCCTTGGCTACACCTTC.